Only a few counts were recorded for the clone carrying this T cell receptor (beta chain). The antigen remains unidentified. The data are from a study of beta chain features in type 1 diabetes. Expressed TCRB transcripts were sequenced because the entire RNA isolate underwent reverse transcription. The assay was immunoSEQ multiplex PCR, and TCRdb's table has in-frame clones only and misses some. The repertoire has about half a million clones, about 30% of them found once; the top ten carry 0.05% to 0.07%. The study's findings and limits: Type 1 diabetes patients had VDJ junctions that carried fewer insertions and more deletions.

V was shortened by 4 bases and J by 0 bases, with 9 bases between the two germline ends. CDR1 is SGHKS, CDR2 YYEKEE, per germline (reference sequence). CDR3 length: 14 residues. The sample consisted of naive CD4+ T cells from blood. This sequence originates from a man aged 18 to 29 in good health. The chain uses TRBV5-5 and TRBJ2-3; D is unresolved. The CDR3: CASSGLTSTDTQYF. As DNA, the CDR3 is TGTGCCAGCAGCGGTCTCACAAGCACAGATACGCAGTATTTT.